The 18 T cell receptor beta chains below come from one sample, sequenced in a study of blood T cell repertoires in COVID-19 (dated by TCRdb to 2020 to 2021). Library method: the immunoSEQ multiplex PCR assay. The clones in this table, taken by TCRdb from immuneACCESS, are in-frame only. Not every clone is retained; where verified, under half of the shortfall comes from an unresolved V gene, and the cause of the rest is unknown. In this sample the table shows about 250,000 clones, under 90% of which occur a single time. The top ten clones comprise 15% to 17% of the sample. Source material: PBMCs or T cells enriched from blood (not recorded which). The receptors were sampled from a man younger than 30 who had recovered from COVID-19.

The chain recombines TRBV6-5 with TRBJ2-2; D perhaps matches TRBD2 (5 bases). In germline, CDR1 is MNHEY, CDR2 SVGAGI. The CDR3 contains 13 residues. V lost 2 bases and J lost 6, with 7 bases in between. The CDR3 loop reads CASSYQDSGELFF. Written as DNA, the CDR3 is TGTGCCAGCAGTTACCAGGACTCCGGGGAGCTGTTTTTT.

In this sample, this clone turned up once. CDR3 sequence (DNA): TGTGCCAGCCGAGAGCGGGAGGGTCACGAGCAGTACTTC. It encodes CASREREGHEQYF. This sequence joins TRBV6-5 and TRBJ2-7, with TRBD2 identical over 10 bases. V lost 8 bases, J lost 5 bases, and 6 bases stayed unmatched. Germline V gene lookup returns CDR1 MNHEY and CDR2 SVGAGI. This CDR3 has 13 amino acids.

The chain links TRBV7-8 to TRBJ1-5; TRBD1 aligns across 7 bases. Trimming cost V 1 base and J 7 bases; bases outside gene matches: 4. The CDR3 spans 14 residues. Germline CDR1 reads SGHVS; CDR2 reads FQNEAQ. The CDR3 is CASSLGQGKQPQHF. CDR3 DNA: TGTGCCAGCAGCTTAGGACAGGGTAAACAGCCCCAGCATTTT.

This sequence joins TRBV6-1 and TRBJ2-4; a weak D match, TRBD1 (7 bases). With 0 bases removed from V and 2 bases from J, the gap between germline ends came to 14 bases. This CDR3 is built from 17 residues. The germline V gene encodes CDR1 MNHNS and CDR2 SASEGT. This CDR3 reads CASSEAQAGGPKNIQYF. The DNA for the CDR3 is TGTGCCAGCAGTGAAGCGCAGGCAGGGGGGCCCAAAAACATTCAGTACTTC.

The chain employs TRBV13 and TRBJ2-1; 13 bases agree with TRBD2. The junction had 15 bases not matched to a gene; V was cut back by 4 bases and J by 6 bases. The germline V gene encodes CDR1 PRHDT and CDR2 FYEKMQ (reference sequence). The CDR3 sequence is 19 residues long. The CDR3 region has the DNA TGTGCCAGCAGCTCAAAAAGAAACGGACTAGCGGGAGTCGTCAATGAGCAGTTCTTC. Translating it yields CASSSKRNGLAGVVNEQFF. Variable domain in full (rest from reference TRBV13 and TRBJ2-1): AAGVIQSPRHLIKEKRETATLKCYPIPRHDTVYWYQQGPGQDPQFLISFYEKMQSDKGSIPDRFSAQQFSDYHSELNMSSLELGDSALYFCASSSKRNGLAGVVNEQFFGPGTRLTVL.

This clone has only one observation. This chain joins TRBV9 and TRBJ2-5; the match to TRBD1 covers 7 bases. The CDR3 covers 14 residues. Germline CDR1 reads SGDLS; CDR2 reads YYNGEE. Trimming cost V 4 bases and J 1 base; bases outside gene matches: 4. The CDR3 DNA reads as TGTGCCAGCAGCAAAACAGGGGTCCAAGAGACCCAGTACTTC. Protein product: CASSKTGVQETQYF.

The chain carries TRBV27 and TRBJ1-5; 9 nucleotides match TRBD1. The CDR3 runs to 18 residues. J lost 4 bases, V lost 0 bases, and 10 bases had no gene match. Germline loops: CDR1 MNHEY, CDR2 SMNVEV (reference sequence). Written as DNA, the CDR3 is TGTGCCAGCAGTTTATCTTTTGGAGGACAGGGGAATAATCAGCCCCAGCATTTT. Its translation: CASSLSFGGQGNNQPQHF.

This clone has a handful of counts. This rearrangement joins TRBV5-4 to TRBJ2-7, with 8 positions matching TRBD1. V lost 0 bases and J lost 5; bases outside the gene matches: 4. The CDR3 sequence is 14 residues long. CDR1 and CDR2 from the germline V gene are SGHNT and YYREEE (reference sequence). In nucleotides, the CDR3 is TGTGCCAGCAGCTTGGGGACAGGGTATAACGAGCAGTACTTC. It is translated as CASSLGTGYNEQYF.

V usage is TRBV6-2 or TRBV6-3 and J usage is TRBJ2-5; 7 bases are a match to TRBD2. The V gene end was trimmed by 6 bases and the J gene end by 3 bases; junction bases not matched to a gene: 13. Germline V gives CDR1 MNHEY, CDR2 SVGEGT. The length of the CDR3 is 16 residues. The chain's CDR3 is CASSSTGEGMEETQYF. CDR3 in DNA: TGTGCCAGCAGCAGCACGGGGGAGGGGATGGAAGAGACCCAGTACTTC.

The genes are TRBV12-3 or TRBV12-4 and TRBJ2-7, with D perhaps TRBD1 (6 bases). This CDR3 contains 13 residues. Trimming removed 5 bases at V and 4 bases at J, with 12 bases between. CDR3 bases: TGTGCCAGCAGTACAGGGTTCAGATACGAGCAGTACTTC. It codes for CASSTGFRYEQYF.

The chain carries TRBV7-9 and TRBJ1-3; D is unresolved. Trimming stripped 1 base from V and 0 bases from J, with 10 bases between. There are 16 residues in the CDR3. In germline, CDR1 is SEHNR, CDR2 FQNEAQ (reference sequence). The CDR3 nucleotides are TGTGCCAGCAGCTTAGGCAAGCCCCCCTCTGGAAACACCATATATTTT. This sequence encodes CASSLGKPPSGNTIYF.

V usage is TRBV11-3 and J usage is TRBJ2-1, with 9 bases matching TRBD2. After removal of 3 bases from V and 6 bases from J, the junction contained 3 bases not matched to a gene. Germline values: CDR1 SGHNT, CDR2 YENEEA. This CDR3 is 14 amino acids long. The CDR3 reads CASSLAGGLNEQFF. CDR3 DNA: TGTGCCAGCAGCTTGGCGGGGGGGCTCAATGAGCAGTTCTTC.

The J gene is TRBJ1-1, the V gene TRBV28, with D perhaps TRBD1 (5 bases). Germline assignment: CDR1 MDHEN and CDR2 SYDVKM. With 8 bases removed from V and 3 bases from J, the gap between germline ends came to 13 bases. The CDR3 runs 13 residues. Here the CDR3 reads CASFSGRDTEAFF. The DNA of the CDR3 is TGTGCCAGCTTTTCAGGGCGAGACACTGAAGCTTTCTTT.

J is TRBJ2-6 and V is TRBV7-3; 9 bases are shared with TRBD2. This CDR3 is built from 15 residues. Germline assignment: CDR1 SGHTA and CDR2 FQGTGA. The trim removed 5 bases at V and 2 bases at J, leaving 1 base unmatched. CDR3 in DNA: TGTGCCAGCAGCCGCGGGGGGGCTGGGGCCAACGTCCTGACTTTC. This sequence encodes CASSRGGAGANVLTF.

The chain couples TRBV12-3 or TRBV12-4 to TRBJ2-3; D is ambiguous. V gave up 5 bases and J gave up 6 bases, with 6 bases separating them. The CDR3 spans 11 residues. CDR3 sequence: CASSRGDTQYF. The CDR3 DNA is TGTGCCAGCAGTAGAGGCGATACGCAGTATTTT.

CDR3 protein: CSVEDSGGTLVGGYTF. The CDR3 nucleotides are TGCAGCGTTGAAGATAGCGGGGGGACCCTTGTAGGCGGCTACACCTTC. The chain employs TRBV29-1 and TRBJ1-2, with D possibly matching TRBD1 (5 bases). The CDR3 has 16 amino acids. Trimming removed 0 bases at V and 8 bases at J, with 22 bases between. In germline, CDR1 is SQVTM, CDR2 ANQGSEA.

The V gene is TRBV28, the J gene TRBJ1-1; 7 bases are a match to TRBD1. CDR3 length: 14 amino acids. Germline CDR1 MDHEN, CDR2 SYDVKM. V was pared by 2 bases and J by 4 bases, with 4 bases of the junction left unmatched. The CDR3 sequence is CASSLKGAGTEAFF. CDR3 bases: TGTGCCAGCAGTTTAAAGGGGGCAGGCACTGAAGCTTTCTTT.

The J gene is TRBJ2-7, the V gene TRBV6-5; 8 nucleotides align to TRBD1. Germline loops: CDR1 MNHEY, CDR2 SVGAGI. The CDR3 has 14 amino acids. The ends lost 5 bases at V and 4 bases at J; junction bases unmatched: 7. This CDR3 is CASSPGDRPYEQYF. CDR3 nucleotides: TGTGCCAGCAGTCCCGGGGACAGGCCGTACGAGCAGTACTTC.